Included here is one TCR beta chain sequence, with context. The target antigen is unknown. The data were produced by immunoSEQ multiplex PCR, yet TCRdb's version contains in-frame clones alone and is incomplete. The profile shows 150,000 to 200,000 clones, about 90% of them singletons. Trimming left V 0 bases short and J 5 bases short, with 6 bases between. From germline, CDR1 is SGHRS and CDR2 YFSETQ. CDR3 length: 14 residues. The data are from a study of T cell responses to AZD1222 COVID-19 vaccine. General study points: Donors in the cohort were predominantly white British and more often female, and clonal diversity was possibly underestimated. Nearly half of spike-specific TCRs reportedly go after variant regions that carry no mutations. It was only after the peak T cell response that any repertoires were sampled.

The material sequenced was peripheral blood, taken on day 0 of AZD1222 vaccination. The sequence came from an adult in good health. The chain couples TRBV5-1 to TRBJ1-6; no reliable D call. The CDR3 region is CASSLVPDNSPLHF. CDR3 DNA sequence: TGCGCCAGCAGCTTGGTGCCAGATAATTCACCCCTCCACTTT.